This T cell receptor (beta chain) was recorded in a study of blood T cell repertoires in COVID-19. Looking at the study overall: Acute and convalescent COVID-19 samples came from the United States, Italy and Spain. Sample material is recorded as cDNA or gDNA derived from T cells, B-cell-depleted T cells, or PBMCs.

In the original workflow: How many nucleated cells were present was estimated from reference gene primer amplification. Sequenced by immunoSEQ multiplex PCR; TCRdb stores in-frame clones only, minus some. For V, J and clone size, that table is used; D and trimming come from the DNA. Of about 100,000 clones listed, around four fifths are singletons. The CDR3 is 16 amino acids. Per the germline V gene, CDR1 is SGHDT and CDR2 is YYEEEE. V was pared by 1 base and J by 3 bases, with 9 bases of the junction left unmatched. The TCR originated in a man aged 50 to 60 with active or convalescent COVID-19. The J gene is TRBJ1-2, the V gene TRBV5-6; 7 bases are shared with TRBD1. Sequencing used peripheral blood. Here the CDR3 DNA reads TGTGCCAGCAGCTTGTTGGCAGGGGGGAACGACTATGGCTACACCTTC. Translating it yields CASSLLAGGNDYGYTF.